The clone carrying this TCR beta chain was observed a few times. Its antigen is not known. RNA transcripts gave rise to amplified TCR beta CDR3 regions. HTBI primers drove first-round RT-PCR of the TCR CDR3. Via MiXCR, TCRdb re-called the multiplex PCR reads, giving one row per CDR3 protein. Of a few hundred thousand distinct CDR3 sequences in the sample, roughly 20% were seen once. The sample originates from a study of T cells in Graves' hyperthyroidism and ophthalmopathy. The study's findings and limits: Most expanded thyroid clonotypes above 0.001 recurred in blood.

The definition of stable Graves' hyperthyroidism was no ophthalmopathy progression within 18 months. Newly diagnosed hyperthyroidism patients aged 18 to 65 years had disease lasting under 2 months. With 4 bases clipped from V and 1 base from J, the junction kept 11 bases outside the gene matches. Germline V lookup: CDR1 MNHNS, CDR2 SASEGT. The CDR3 length is 18 residues. The sequence was obtained from a man aged 18 to 29 with Graves' hyperthyroidism. The source material was blood. V and J are TRBV6-1 and TRBJ2-2, with TRBD1 identical over 8 bases. The CDR3 spells CASSVSHLGTGNTGELFF. The CDR3 DNA sequence: TGTGCCAGCAGTGTTTCTCATCTCGGGACAGGGAACACCGGGGAGCTGTTTTTT.